What follows describes a single TCR beta chain. Its antigen remains unknown. Clones were read by immunoSEQ multiplex PCR, and TCRdb kept only the in-frame ones, dropping some. Here the sample spans roughly 680,000 clones, 80% to 90% being singletons. This entry belongs to a study of Ad26.COV2.S vaccination and SARS-CoV-2 variants. As for treatment: some 20 received Ad26.COV2.S at low or high dose, single or two shots; about 5 received placebo; per-sample allocation not given. Vaccine and placebo recipients were sampled on day 63 after the first injection. The junction had 4 bases not matched to a gene; V was cut back by 3 bases and J by 5 bases. This CDR3 spans 15 amino acids. Germline CDR1 and CDR2: SGDLS and YYNGEE. The study's findings and limits: The study found similar non-spike TCR breadth in vaccine and placebo recipients. TCR breadth and depth estimates may have understated total T cell responses.

This receptor was taken from a person between 18 and 60 years old who received the Ad26.COV2.S COVID-19 vaccine or a placebo. The chain carries TRBV9 and TRBJ2-1; 11 bases align to TRBD2. The material sequenced was peripheral blood, taken in a trial of Ad26.COV2.S vaccine versus placebo. In nucleotides, the CDR3 is TGTGCCAGCAGCGCGACTAGCGGGACCCACAATGAGCAGTTCTTC. Translating gives CASSATSGTHNEQFF.